The 9 T cell receptor beta chains in this list originate from one sample, sequenced in a study of naive and memory T cell subsets. The beta constant-region primer was an equimolar mix of two oligonucleotides covering TRBC1 and TRBC2. Four rounds of PCR amplified the ligated cDNA using nested alpha and beta constant-region primers plus SP2. TCRdb fed the UMI-ligation and nested PCR reads into MiXCR, producing one record per CDR3 protein. The top ten clones hold approximately 0.9% of a sample with around 130,000 distinct CDR3 sequences, 36% of them seen once. Sample: central memory CD4+ T cells from blood. The source of these receptors is a human donor in good health.

This chain connects TRBV5-6 to TRBJ1-4; D perhaps matches TRBD1 (5 bases). The ends were cut back, 0 bases at V and 12 bases at J, with 15 bases in the middle. CDR3 length equals 14 residues. Germline V gene data show CDR1 as SGHDT and CDR2 as YYEEEE. CDR3 protein: CASSLDSGMMQLFF. CDR3 bases: TGTGCCAGCAGCTTGGACTCAGGGATGATGCAACTGTTTTTT.

This clonotype was seen a handful of times. The chain combines TRBV9 with TRBJ2-3, with D perhaps matching TRBD1 or TRBD2 (5 bases each). V was cut by 3 bases and J by 6 bases, with 17 bases left in between. CDR1 is SGDLS, CDR2 YYNGEE, per germline. The CDR3 spans 15 residues. CDR3 in DNA: TGTGCCAGCAGCGCTGGGGACCCGAGATCGGATACGCAGTATTTT. It codes for CASSAGDPRSDTQYF.

The CDR3 sequence is CASSPSRAGEQYF. The CDR3 DNA reads TGTGCCAGCAGCCCCTCCCGGGCGGGCGAGCAGTACTTC. The V gene is TRBV13, the J gene TRBJ2-7; possibly TRBD2 for D (5 bases). The CDR3 spans 13 residues. Germline V gene data show CDR1 as PRHDT and CDR2 as FYEKMQ (reference sequence). Trimming took off 5 bases at V and 6 bases at J, with 14 bases between the two ends.

This chain uses TRBV3-1 with TRBJ2-7; 9 bases fit TRBD2. The CDR3 has 18 residues. Losses at the gene ends were 4 bases for V and 1 base for J; bases not matched to a gene: 14. The germline V gene has CDR1 LGHDT and CDR2 YNNKEL (reference sequence). The CDR3, as DNA: TGTGCCAGCAGCCCGGTGGCTAGCGGGACGAAGGGGTCCTACGAGCAGTACTTC. Translated, it gives CASSPVASGTKGSYEQYF.

This clonotype was counted a few times. This chain joins TRBV27 and TRBJ2-3, with 12 bases matching TRBD1. V shed 0 bases and J 2 bases; nucleotides not matched to a gene: 9. The CDR3 loop spans 19 amino acids. Germline assignment: CDR1 MNHEY and CDR2 SMNVEV (reference sequence). The DNA of the CDR3 is TGTGCCAGCAGTTTATCCGGGACAGGGGGCCTTAGAGACACAGATACGCAGTATTTT. Encoded protein: CASSLSGTGGLRDTDTQYF.

This clonotype came up once. The chain is built from TRBV5-4 and TRBJ2-7; TRBD2 might be the D (5 bases). Trimming left V 7 bases short and J 5 bases short, with 16 bases between. The CDR3 sequence is 13 residues long. CDR1 is SGHNT, CDR2 YYREEE, per germline (reference sequence). The CDR3 DNA follows: TGTGCCAGCCGACCAGCTTCGGGGAACGAGCAGTACTTC. Its protein is CASRPASGNEQYF.

There are a few counts of this clonotype. The V and J genes are TRBV19 and TRBJ2-3; D gene ambiguous. The V end was cut by 5 bases, the J end by 3 bases, with 12 bases between. This CDR3 has 14 residues. The germline V gene encodes CDR1 LNHDA and CDR2 SQIVND (reference sequence). The DNA of the CDR3 is TGTGCCAGTAGTCCCTACGCGATTACAGATACGCAGTATTTT. Translating gives CASSPYAITDTQYF.

This clonotype occurred many times. The CDR3 region is CSVVFPSSTYEQYF. The CDR3 DNA reads as TGCAGCGTTGTTTTTCCTAGCTCCACTTACGAGCAGTACTTC. This sequence joins TRBV29-1 and TRBJ2-7, with a weak D call TRBD2 (5 bases). Trimming removed 4 bases from V and 4 bases from J, with 17 bases in between. This CDR3 contains 14 residues. The germline gives CDR1 SQVTM, CDR2 ANQGSEA.

On this clonotype: Possible read error: a much larger clone is one base away. The chain has TRBV6-5 and TRBJ2-1; TRBD2 matches 8 bases. Germline V gene sequence: CDR1 MNHEY, CDR2 SVGAGI. The CDR3 runs 15 residues. CDR3 loop: CTSSDPSGSRIEQFF. The CDR3 region has the DNA TGTACCAGCAGTGACCCGAGCGGGAGTAGGATTGAGCAGTTCTTC.